A selection of T cell receptor beta chains follows, all from one sample in a study of T cell responses to AZD1222 COVID-19 vaccine. The repertoire was sequenced with immunoSEQ multiplex PCR; TCRdb's copy has only in-frame clones and lacks some. The table shows about 120,000 clones, with more than 80% occurring only once. The sample in question was peripheral blood, obtained on day 0 of AZD1222 vaccination. These TCRs come from an adult in good health. CDR3s include the opening cysteine and the closing phenylalanine or tryptophan. The order of the fields is J gene, clone size, V gene, D gene, CDR3 protein, CDR3 DNA. D genes are given only for firm matches. The listing skips clone size in some rows; elsewhere it reads once, few, many or a size class.

TRBJ1-2 | once | TRBV27 | - | CASSLTANYGYTF | TGTGCCAGCAGTTTAACAGCTAACTATGGCTACACCTTC
TRBJ2-1 | - | TRBV5-1 | - | CASSLDGSRPLPYNEQFF | TGCGCCAGCAGCCTGGATGGTTCTCGACCTTTACCCTACAATGAGCAGTTCTTC
TRBJ2-7 | - | TRBV28 | TRBD1 | CASSLRLGQGSYEQYF | TGTGCCAGCAGTTTAAGGCTGGGACAGGGCTCCTACGAGCAGTACTTC
TRBJ1-2 | once | TRBV30 | - | CAGNRLYGYTF | TGTGCCGGTAACCGTCTCTATGGCTACACCTTC
TRBJ2-1 | - | TRBV4-2 | TRBD2 | CASSQNGGDYFVYNEQFF | TGTGCCAGCAGCCAAAACGGGGGGGACTATTTTGTCTACAATGAGCAGTTCTTC
TRBJ2-7 | - | TRBV27 | - | CASPRVWAGSYEQYF | TGTGCCAGCCCCCGGGTATGGGCGGGCTCCTACGAGCAGTACTTC
TRBJ1-1 | - | TRBV19 | - | CASRPGWGVNTEAFF | TGTGCCAGTAGGCCCGGTTGGGGGGTGAACACTGAAGCTTTCTTT
TRBJ1-2 | once | TRBV19 | TRBD1 | CASSIGTGSYGYTF | TGTGCCAGTAGTATAGGGACAGGTTCTTATGGCTACACCTTC
TRBJ1-1 | - | TRBV29-1 | TRBD1 | CSVATGLGLEVRGTEAFF | TGCAGCGTCGCGACAGGGTTGGGGTTGGAGGTTAGGGGGACTGAAGCTTTCTTT
TRBJ1-5 | - | TRBV6-5 | - | CASSYNIDQPQHF | TGTGCCAGCAGTTATAATATCGATCAGCCCCAGCATTTT
TRBJ2-3 | - | TRBV3-1/TRBV3-2 | TRBD2 | CASSQDAYGLAGAGSTDTQYF | TGTGCCAGCAGCCAAGACGCTTACGGACTAGCGGGAGCTGGGTCTACAGATACGCAGTATTTT
TRBJ2-1 | - | TRBV3-1/TRBV3-2 | TRBD2 | CASSRFSGGFSNEQFF | TGTGCCAGCAGCCGATTTAGCGGGGGGTTTAGCAATGAGCAGTTCTTC
TRBJ1-1 | - | TRBV2 | - | CASSGKAVSFPEAFF | TGTGCCAGCAGTGGAAAAGCAGTTTCGTTTCCCGAAGCTTTCTTT